This passage covers 7 T cell receptor beta chains from one sample sequenced in a study of naive and memory T cell subsets. Two oligonucleotides, mixed equimolar, formed the beta constant-region primer covering TRBC1 and TRBC2. Four rounds of PCR amplified the ligated cDNA using nested alpha and beta constant-region primers plus SP2. MiXCR, applied by TCRdb to the UMI-ligation and nested PCR reads, yields one record per CDR3 protein. Of over 25,000 distinct CDR3 sequences listed, approximately 17% are singletons. Sequencing input: effector memory CD4+ T cells from blood. The subset: effector memory, CD45RA- CD27-. Receptors originate from a human donor in good health.

The chain links TRBV28 to TRBJ2-6, with D uncertain. This CDR3 is built from 14 residues. V lost 5 bases to trimming and J lost 0 bases, with 5 bases between them. Germline-derived CDR1 and CDR2 are MDHEN and SYDVKM. CDR3 coding DNA: TGTGCCAGCAGTAAATTCTCTGGGGCCAACGTCCTGACTTTC. Protein product: CASSKFSGANVLTF. The full variable domain, completed using reference TRBV28 and TRBJ2-6, is DVKVTQSSRYLVKRTGEKVFLECVQDMDHENMFWYRQDPGLGLRLIYFSYDVKMKEKGDIPEGYSVSREKKERFSLILESASTNQTSMYLCASSKFSGANVLTFGAGSRLTVL.

In its sample, this clonotype ranks as medium-sized. The V gene is TRBV4-1, the J gene TRBJ1-5; D not resolved. The V gene lost 1 base and the J gene lost 5 bases, with 6 bases spanning the gap. Germline V gene data show CDR1 as MGHRA and CDR2 as YSYEKL. This CDR3 has 13 amino acids. The CDR3 spells CASSQATHQPQHF. As DNA, the CDR3 is TGCGCCAGCAGCCAAGCAACCCATCAGCCCCAGCATTTT.

This clonotype was seen a handful of times. This chain joins TRBV6-5 and TRBJ2-4, with 8 positions matching TRBD2. The CDR3 is 13 amino acids. From germline, CDR1 is MNHEY and CDR2 SVGAGI. Written as DNA, the CDR3 is TGTGCTACCACGGGACTAGATTCTTACATTCAGTACTTC. Translated: CATTGLDSYIQYF.

This clonotype was seen ten or more times. The chain links TRBV19 to TRBJ1-4; 7 bases match TRBD1. Looked up from germline, CDR1 is LNHDA and CDR2 is SQIVND (reference sequence). The CDR3 contains 15 residues. Trimming at V came to 3 bases and at J to 5 bases, leaving 6 bases not matched to a gene. The CDR3 DNA sequence: TGTGCCAGTAGTATGACGACAGGGCCGAATGAAAAACTGTTTTTT. It codes for CASSMTTGPNEKLFF.

This clonotype turned up a few times. The chain links TRBV5-4 to TRBJ1-6; TRBD1 aligns across 7 bases. Germline loops: CDR1 SGHNT, CDR2 YYREEE (reference sequence). Trimming at V came to 0 bases and at J to 8 bases, leaving 11 bases not matched to a gene. The CDR3 length is 17 residues. CDR3 bases: TGTGCCAGCAGCTTGGCCCCGACAGGGCCCTCGGATTCACCCCTCCACTTT. Its translation: CASSLAPTGPSDSPLHF.

The chain joins TRBV12-5 to TRBJ2-7, with D possibly TRBD1 on 5 matching bases. CDR3 size: 14 residues. Per the germline V gene, CDR1 is LGHNT and CDR2 is FRNRAP. The V end was cut by 1 base, the J end by 9 bases, with 16 bases between. As DNA, the CDR3 is TGTGCTAGTGGTTTGGGCACAGGTTCTACGAGGCAGTACTTC. This codes for CASGLGTGSTRQYF.

The chain couples TRBV6-6 to TRBJ1-5, with 8 bases matching TRBD1. The V and J ends lost 7 bases and 6 bases, in that order; junction bases with no gene match: 8. The CDR3 sequence is 14 residues long. Germline CDR1 MNHNY, CDR2 SVGAGI (reference sequence). CDR3: CASTRTGGVQPQHF. CDR3 in DNA: TGTGCCAGCACCAGAACAGGGGGTGTTCAGCCCCAGCATTTT.